This entry features one T cell receptor (beta chain) sequence. Sequencing was performed with immunoSEQ multiplex PCR; in TCRdb, only in-frame clones are kept and a portion is missing. The sample lists about 25,000 clones, roughly 84% occurring once. The sample is drawn from a study of blood T cell repertoires in COVID-19. Background on the study: Samples taken during acute and convalescent COVID-19 were collected in the United States, Italy and Spain. Nucleic acid was either cDNA or gDNA, and it came from T cells, B-cell-depleted T cells, or PBMCs.

The sequenced material came from peripheral blood. The origin of this receptor is a man in his fifties or sixties with active COVID-19.

CDR3 protein: CANSDSIMTTGELFF. As DNA, the CDR3 is TGTGCCAATTCGGACAGCATCATGACGACCGGGGAGCTGTTTTTT. V gene TRBV21-1 combines with J gene TRBJ2-2; TRBD1, the D gene given by the table, was not confirmed from the DNA. TRBV21-1 counts as a pseudogene. The CDR3 covers 15 residues.